This T cell receptor (beta chain) was recovered during a study of cytomegalovirus exposure and HLA in healthy donors. General study results and limits: Cytomegalovirus-associated status was assigned to about 170 TCR beta chains.

Primers: 60 Vbeta forward and 13 Jbeta reverse. Here immunoSEQ multiplex PCR was the method, and the copy in TCRdb shows in-frame clones only, minus some. The top ten hold approximately 2.5% of the sample, which has roughly 160,000 clones, approximately 84% seen once. This clone has a handful of counts. Its target is not known. Deletions cut 1 base from V and 0 bases from J, with 6 bases between. The CDR3 is 14 residues long. CDR1 and CDR2 (germline): SEHNR, FQNEAQ (reference sequence). This chain connects TRBV7-9 to TRBJ2-5, with D unclear. The sample was PBMCs. The clonotype was recovered from a man under 40 in good health and CMV-seropositive. CDR3 DNA sequence: TGTGCCAGCAGCTTAGGAGGAGACCAAGAGACCCAGTACTTC. Translating gives CASSLGGDQETQYF.